This entry lists 27 T cell receptor beta chains sequenced from one sample in a study of T-cell reconstitution after alpha-beta-depleted transplantation in children (dated by TCRdb to about 2016). Preparation of the library involved PCR. The sequencer was an Illumina HiSeq 2500. Molecular barcoding was employed in the preparation of TCR libraries, with unique molecular identifiers being used to normalize TCRbeta repertoire quantification. TCRdb reworked the public reads: Q25 trimming with fastp, MiXCR clone assembly, productive beta chains retained. CDR3 protein sequences are deduplicated, and each keeps its most common genes and DNA. This sample lists 250,000 to 350,000 distinct CDR3 sequences; more than 9% were detected once. The top ten constitute around a tenth of the sample. The material was PBMCs from the stem cell graft donor, obtained from the stem cell graft. The receptors originated from a human donor who donated a stem cell graft to a child with SCID.

CDR3 protein: CASSTGWGDGYTF. CDR3 DNA sequence: TGTGCCAGCAGTACAGGGTGGGGGGATGGCTACACCTTC. The chain employs TRBV27 and TRBJ1-2, with D possibly matching TRBD1 (6 bases). V was clipped by 5 bases and J by 6 bases, with 13 bases between them. The CDR3 loop spans 13 amino acids. In germline, CDR1 is MNHEY, CDR2 SMNVEV (reference sequence).

This clonotype turned up a few times. The gene calls are TRBV2 and TRBJ2-2; D is unresolved. Trimming cost V 2 bases and J 1 base, with 8 bases left between them. CDR1 SNHLY and CDR2 FYNNEI come from the germline V gene. This CDR3 is 15 amino acids long. The CDR3 reads CASSELAVNTGELFF. CDR3 in DNA: TGTGCCAGCAGTGAATTGGCAGTGAACACCGGGGAGCTGTTTTTT.

The CDR3 sequence: CASSLVFRAGGANVLTF. CDR3 DNA sequence: TGTGCCAGCAGCTTAGTGTTTAGGGCAGGTGGGGCCAACGTCCTGACTTTC. The V call is TRBV7-6, the J call TRBJ2-6, with no clear D. The V gene lost 1 base and the J gene lost 3 bases, with 13 bases spanning the gap. CDR3 length: 17 amino acids. Germline V gene data show CDR1 as SGHVS and CDR2 as FNYEAQ.

The chain employs TRBV7-2 and TRBJ2-7, with D perhaps matching TRBD1 (6 bases). Germline CDR1 and CDR2: SGHTA and FQGNSA. V was cut by 6 bases and J by 0 bases, with 12 bases left in between. The length of the CDR3 is 14 residues. CDR3 nucleotide sequence: TGTGCCAGCAGAAGAGACAGGAGCTCCTACGAGCAGTACTTC. Encoded protein: CASRRDRSSYEQYF.

The chain employs TRBV2 and TRBJ1-2, with D perhaps TRBD1 (5 bases). Trimming took off 4 bases at V and 5 bases at J, with 11 bases between the two ends. This CDR3 is built from 13 residues. From germline, CDR1 is SNHLY and CDR2 FYNNEI. This CDR3 reads CASSGQGVYGYTF. CDR3 nucleotide sequence: TGTGCCAGCAGTGGGCAGGGCGTTTATGGCTACACCTTC. The variable domain in full, completed from reference TRBV2 and TRBJ1-2, reads EPEVTQTPSHQVTQMGQEVILRCVPISNHLYFYWYRQILGQKVEFLVSFYNNEISEKSEIFDDQFSVERPDGSNFTLKIRSTKLEDSAMYFCASSGQGVYGYTFGSGTRLTVV.

This clonotype was observed a few times. The chain combines TRBV5-1 with TRBJ2-7, with 8 bases matching TRBD2. Germline CDR1 and CDR2: SGHRS and YFSETQ. This CDR3 is 16 amino acids long. The V and J ends lost 4 bases and 5 bases, in that order; junction bases with no gene match: 14. CDR3 residues: CASSAYRGGRENEQYF. DNA of the CDR3: TGCGCCAGCAGCGCTTACCGGGGGGGGCGAGAGAACGAGCAGTACTTC.

This clonotype occurred a few times. The genes are TRBV20-1 and TRBJ2-7, with TRBD2 matching over 9 bases. The V gene's germline CDR1 is DFQATT and CDR2 SNEGSKA (reference sequence). Trimming took 5 bases from V and 3 from J; bases not matched to a gene: 2. The CDR3 is made up of 12 amino acids. CDR3 coding DNA: TGCAGTGCTTCTAGCGGGGTCTACGAGCAGTACTTC. Protein product: CSASSGVYEQYF.

This rearrangement joins TRBV20-1 to TRBJ1-3; 9 bases match TRBD1. The germline CDR1 and CDR2 sequences are DFQATT and SNEGSKA (reference sequence). CDR3 length: 16 residues. V trimming: 5 bases; J trimming: 4 bases; junction bases outside the gene matches: 12. The CDR3 DNA follows: TGCAGTGCTCTGTCCAAGGGACAGGGAACAGGAAACACCATATATTTT. Protein: CSALSKGQGTGNTIYF.

A single count supports this clonotype. In DNA form, the CDR3 reads TGCGCCAGCAGTGGGGCCAGCGGGGTGGGCACAGATACGCAGTATTTT. This sequence encodes CASSGASGVGTDTQYF. This chain uses TRBV10-1 with TRBJ2-3, with 7 nucleotides matching TRBD2. This CDR3 spans 16 amino acids. V lost 4 bases, J lost 1 base, and 8 bases stayed unmatched. Germline lookup yields CDR1 WNHNN and CDR2 SYGVQD (reference sequence).

This clonotype turned up a few times. The V gene is TRBV7-9, the J gene TRBJ2-5; D gene unclear. V lost 1 base and J lost 3, with 9 bases in between. The CDR3 has 14 residues. In germline, CDR1 is SEHNR, CDR2 FQNEAQ (reference sequence). As DNA, the CDR3 is TGTGCCAGCAGCTTAGTGCGAGAGGAAGAGACCCAGTACTTC. This codes for CASSLVREEETQYF.

This clonotype was seen repeatedly, ten times or more. This sequence joins TRBV12-3 or TRBV12-4 and TRBJ2-2; D gene unclear. The ends were cut back, 2 bases at V and 4 bases at J, with 5 bases in the middle. This CDR3 is built from 13 residues. CDR3 in DNA: TGTGCCAGCAGTTTACAGAGCACCGGGGAGCTGTTTTTT. Translating it yields CASSLQSTGELFF.

This clonotype was detected a few times. This chain links TRBV2 with TRBJ2-1; perhaps TRBD1 as D (6 bases). The CDR3 runs to 15 residues. CDR1 and CDR2 (germline): SNHLY, FYNNEI. V gave up 6 bases and J gave up 9 bases, with 21 bases separating them. The CDR3 loop reads CASRLQTGTPTEQFF. The DNA for the CDR3 is TGTGCCAGCAGGCTACAAACAGGGACCCCGACTGAGCAGTTCTTC.

CDR3: CASSSAGGGEKLFF. The CDR3, as DNA: TGTGCCAGCAGCTCTGCAGGGGGAGGTGAAAAACTGTTTTTT. The V call is TRBV7-9, the J call TRBJ1-4, with 7 bases that match TRBD1. The germline CDR1 and CDR2 sequences are SEHNR and FQNEAQ (reference sequence). The V and J ends lost 4 bases and 7 bases, in that order; junction bases with no gene match: 6. This CDR3 contains 14 residues.

As concerns this clonotype: The junction departs from the called germline gene at one end, perhaps through a read error. The rearrangement joins TRBV7-2 to TRBJ1-6; no clear D gene. From germline, CDR1 is SGHTA and CDR2 FQGNSA. CDR3 length equals 13 residues. Written as DNA, the CDR3 is TGTGCCAGCCGCTTAGACGGCAATTCACCCCTCCACTTT. Translated: CASRLDGNSPLHF.

This clonotype appeared many times. The gene calls are TRBV7-2 and TRBJ2-5; D remains unclear. V dropped 5 bases and J dropped 2 bases, with 12 bases sitting between them. This CDR3 has 14 amino acids. Germline CDR1 SGHTA, CDR2 FQGNSA. In nucleotides, the CDR3 is TGTGCCAGCAGCGAGAGGCGGTGGCAAGAGACCCAGTACTTC. Amino acid sequence: CASSERRWQETQYF. The variable domain in full, with the rest retrieved from reference TRBV7-2 and TRBJ2-5, is GAGVSQSPSNKVTEKGKDVELRCDPISGHTALYWYRQSLGQGLEFLIYFQGNSAPDKSGLPSDRFSAERTGGSVSTLTIQRTQQEDSAVYLCASSERRWQETQYFGPGTRLLVL.

Turning to this clonotype: The junction shows a germline mismatch at one end, possibly a read error. The chain couples TRBV12-3 or TRBV12-4 to TRBJ2-1; D is possibly TRBD2 (7 bases). The CDR3 contains 18 residues. The CDR3 is CACSLAPGSGGYYNEQFF. The DNA for the CDR3 is TGTGCCTGCAGTTTAGCGCCAGGTTCGGGGGGCTATTACAATGAGCAGTTCTTC.

The table lists this clonotype with a few counts. The J gene is TRBJ2-2, the V gene TRBV27, with D perhaps TRBD2 (5 bases). CDR3 length: 15 residues. Germline lookup yields CDR1 MNHEY and CDR2 SMNVEV (reference sequence). V lost 7 bases and J 7 bases, leaving 19 bases between the germline ends. CDR3: CASNPLSGVDGELFF. CDR3 coding DNA: TGTGCCAGCAATCCTCTATCCGGGGTCGACGGGGAGCTGTTTTTT.

This clonotype was seen a few times. The CDR3 region is CATSRYSNQPQHF. The CDR3 DNA reads as TGTGCCACCAGTCGGTATAGCAATCAGCCCCAGCATTTT. The chain couples TRBV15 to TRBJ1-5; D is undetermined. V lost 6 bases and J lost 0, with 6 bases in between. The CDR3 length is 13 residues. Germline V gives CDR1 LNHNV, CDR2 YYDKDF (reference sequence).

This clonotype was counted a few times. The chain links TRBV7-8 to TRBJ2-7, with 9 bases lining up with TRBD1. Germline lookup yields CDR1 SGHVS and CDR2 FQNEAQ. The CDR3 loop spans 15 amino acids. With 5 bases clipped from V and 4 bases from J, the junction kept 9 bases outside the gene matches. DNA of the CDR3: TGTGCCAGCAGCGAACCCGGGACAGGGTGGTACGAGCAGTACTTC. This codes for CASSEPGTGWYEQYF.

At least ten counts were recorded for this clonotype. The V gene is TRBV14, the J gene TRBJ1-2; D call uncertain. The CDR3 spans 14 residues. Between the trimmed V and J ends, which lost 2 bases and 4 bases, there was a span of 11 bases. Germline V gives CDR1 SGHDN, CDR2 FVKESK. CDR3 in DNA: TGTGCCAGCAGCCAAAGTGGGGTACCCTATGGCTACACCTTC. Translating gives CASSQSGVPYGYTF.

This sequence joins TRBV6-5 and TRBJ1-2; D is unresolved. CDR3 length equals 15 residues. V gave up 2 bases and J gave up 8 bases, with 18 bases separating them. Germline values: CDR1 MNHEY, CDR2 SVGAGI. DNA for the CDR3: TGTGCCAGCAGTTACACACCGGTGTCAGTGGCCGGCTACACCTTC. Its protein product is CASSYTPVSVAGYTF.

This clonotype was found a few times. The rearrangement uses TRBV14 and TRBJ1-1, with 8 positions matching TRBD1. The length of the CDR3 is 15 residues. The V gene's germline CDR1 is SGHDN and CDR2 FVKESK. The V segment lost 4 bases and the J segment 5 bases; nucleotides outside the gene matches: 9. Here the CDR3 reads CASSRLGQGKTEAFF. The CDR3 DNA reads as TGTGCCAGCAGCCGCCTTGGACAGGGTAAAACTGAAGCTTTCTTT.

This clonotype was counted only a few times. This rearrangement joins TRBV18 to TRBJ2-7, with D maybe TRBD1 (6 bases). V dropped 0 bases and J dropped 3 bases, with 12 bases sitting between them. There are 15 residues in the CDR3. Germline V gene sequence: CDR1 KGHSH, CDR2 LQKENI. The CDR3 DNA follows: TGTGCCAGCTCACCACCTCAGACAGGAAGCTACGAGCAGTACTTC. Encoded protein: CASSPPQTGSYEQYF.

The chain uses TRBV20-1 and TRBJ1-4; perhaps TRBD1 as D (6 bases). The CDR3 spans 13 residues. Deletions cut 4 bases from V and 7 bases from J, with 13 bases between. The germline V gene encodes CDR1 DFQATT and CDR2 SNEGSKA (reference sequence). The CDR3 reads CSATTGRGEKLFF. The CDR3 DNA reads TGCAGTGCTACCACAGGGCGGGGTGAAAAACTGTTTTTT.

This clonotype was found many times. This chain connects TRBV20-1 to TRBJ2-7; TRBD1 matches at 11 bases. The germline gives CDR1 DFQATT, CDR2 SNEGSKA (reference sequence). J lost 5 bases, V lost 6 bases, and 9 bases had no gene match. The CDR3 contains 14 residues. CDR3 residues: CSAPNRDRGDEQYF. CDR3 bases: TGCAGTGCCCCAAACCGGGACAGGGGGGACGAGCAGTACTTC.

The CDR3 region has the DNA TGTGCCAGCATCCCGTGGTTGGGTCAGCCCCAGCATTTT. Translating gives CASIPWLGQPQHF. The rearrangement joins TRBV27 to TRBJ1-5; no definite D call. The CDR3 is 13 residues long. Trimming left V 7 bases short and J 6 bases short, with 13 bases between. Germline V gene lookup returns CDR1 MNHEY and CDR2 SMNVEV (reference sequence).

This clonotype came up a few times. The rearrangement links TRBV5-6 to TRBJ1-1; a weak D match, TRBD1 (5 bases). The CDR3 runs to 13 residues. V lost 7 bases and J 4 bases, leaving 14 bases between the germline ends. The germline V gene encodes CDR1 SGHDT and CDR2 YYEEEE. The CDR3 reads CASSGGETTEAFF. CDR3 nucleotides: TGTGCCAGCTCGGGGGGGGAGACCACTGAAGCTTTCTTT. Together with reference TRBV5-6 and TRBJ1-1, the CDR3 gives the full variable domain: DAGVTQSPTHLIKTRGQQVTLRCSPKSGHDTVSWYQQALGQGPQFIFQYYEEEERQRGNFPDRFSGHQFPNYSSELNVNALLLGDSALYLCASSGGETTEAFFGQGTRLTVV.